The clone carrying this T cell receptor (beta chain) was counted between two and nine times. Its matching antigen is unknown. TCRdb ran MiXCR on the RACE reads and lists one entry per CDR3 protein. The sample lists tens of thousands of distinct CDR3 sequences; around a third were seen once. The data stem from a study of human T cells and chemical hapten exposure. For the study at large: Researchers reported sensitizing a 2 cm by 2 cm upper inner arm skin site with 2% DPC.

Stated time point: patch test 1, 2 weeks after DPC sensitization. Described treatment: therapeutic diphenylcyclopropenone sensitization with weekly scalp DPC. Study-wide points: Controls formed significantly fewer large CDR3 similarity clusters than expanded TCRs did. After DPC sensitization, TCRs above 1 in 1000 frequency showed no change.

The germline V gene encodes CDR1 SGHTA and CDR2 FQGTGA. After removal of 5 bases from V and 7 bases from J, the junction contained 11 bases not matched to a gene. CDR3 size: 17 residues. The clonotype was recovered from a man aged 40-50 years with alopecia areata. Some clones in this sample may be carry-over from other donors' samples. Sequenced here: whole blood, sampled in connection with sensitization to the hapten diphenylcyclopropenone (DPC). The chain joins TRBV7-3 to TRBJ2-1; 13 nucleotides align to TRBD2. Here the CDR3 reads CASSHTSGRALGNEQFF. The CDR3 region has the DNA TGTGCCAGCAGCCACACTAGCGGGAGGGCCCTGGGGAATGAGCAGTTCTTC.